This TCR beta chain was found in a study of shared clonotypes between healthy human individuals. Study-wide results and caveats: Unshared clonotypes carried lower generation probabilities than those common to all four donors. Between four donors, naive CD4 clonotypes were shared at a level of around 4.8%.

Germline CDR1 SGHTA, CDR2 FQGNSA. This CDR3 is 14 amino acids long. Unmatched junction bases numbered 9, after V lost 5 bases and J lost 9 bases. Notes on this clone: Its antigen is unidentified.

Researchers divided each subset's genomic DNA evenly across several immunoSEQ plates. TCRdb's copy holds only in-frame clones and misses some; the assay was immunoSEQ multiplex PCR. Altogether roughly 1,000,000 clones are present, 78% being singletons, with the ten largest covering roughly 0.61%. A CD45RA-negative memory subset and a CD45RA+ naive subset were separated from the CD4+ cells. The sample taken for sequencing was memory CD4+ T cells from PBMCs. Sample subset: CD45RA-negative fraction. The clonotype comes from a man between 18 and 35 years old in good health. Some clones in this sample may be carry-over from other donors' samples. The chain is built from TRBV7-2 and TRBJ2-1; 8 positions match TRBD2. CDR3 loop: CASSPNIAGSEQFF. The CDR3 DNA reads as TGTGCCAGCAGCCCAAATATAGCGGGAAGTGAGCAGTTCTTC.